The 23 T cell receptor beta chains below come from one sample, sequenced in a study of T cell responses to AZD1222 COVID-19 vaccine. Generated by immunoSEQ multiplex PCR, the TCRdb table keeps only in-frame clones and is missing some. This sample yields roughly 100,000 clones, of which around 90% are seen a single time; 5% to 6% belongs to the top ten. The sample here was peripheral blood, taken on day 0 of AZD1222 vaccination. These receptors all come from an adult in good health.

The chain is built from TRBV4-2 and TRBJ1-1; the D gene is possibly TRBD1 (5 bases). Trimming pared 1 base from V and 4 bases from J, leaving 7 bases between. CDR3 size: 13 residues. Germline V gene sequence: CDR1 LGHNA, CDR2 YNFKEQ. CDR3 residues: CASSQGGLTEAFF. The CDR3 DNA sequence: TGTGCCAGCAGCCAAGGGGGACTCACTGAAGCTTTCTTT.

The chain joins TRBV5-1 to TRBJ2-2; 9 nucleotides agree with TRBD1. The CDR3 covers 15 residues. V dropped 4 bases and J dropped 5; count of bases not matched to a gene: 6. Per the germline V gene, CDR1 is SGHRS and CDR2 is YFSETQ. CDR3 sequence: CASSPQGQGTGELFF. The CDR3 DNA follows: TGCGCCAGCAGCCCTCAGGGACAGGGAACCGGGGAGCTGTTTTTT.

This chain uses TRBV6-5 with TRBJ1-5; 7 bases match TRBD1. V lost 5 bases to trimming and J lost 2 bases; unmatched junction nucleotides: 6. The V gene's germline CDR1 is MNHEY and CDR2 SVGAGI. The CDR3 is made up of 15 amino acids. The CDR3 spells CASSRGDSGNQPQHF. CDR3 in DNA: TGTGCCAGCAGTCGGGGGGACAGTGGCAATCAGCCCCAGCATTTT.

The chain couples TRBV11-3 to TRBJ2-1; D could derive from TRBD1 or TRBD2 (5 bases each). Germline lookup yields CDR1 SGHNT and CDR2 YENEEA. The CDR3 sequence is 15 residues long. Trimming pared 5 bases from V and 0 bases from J, leaving 11 bases between. In DNA, the CDR3 is TGTGCCAGCAGCCCGGGACGAAGCTCCTACAATGAGCAGTTCTTC. Translating it yields CASSPGRSSYNEQFF.

The chain carries TRBV11-3 and TRBJ2-5; D remains unclear. The V gene's germline CDR1 is SGHNT and CDR2 YENEEA. With 1 base removed from V and 5 bases from J, the gap between germline ends came to 5 bases. CDR3 length: 12 amino acids. The CDR3 loop reads CASSLGRETQYF. The CDR3 nucleotides are TGTGCCAGCAGCTTAGGACGCGAGACCCAGTACTTC.

This rearrangement joins TRBV5-1 to TRBJ2-7, with D hard to call. V lost 3 bases to trimming and J lost 6 bases, with 10 bases between them. CDR3 size: 12 residues. In germline, CDR1 is SGHRS, CDR2 YFSETQ. The chain's CDR3 is CASSSDPGEQYF. CDR3 nucleotides: TGCGCCAGCAGCTCGGATCCGGGCGAGCAGTACTTC.

The rearrangement links TRBV3-1 (or the pseudogene TRBV3-2) to TRBJ2-7, with 8 bases fitting TRBD1. J gave up 3 bases and V 5 bases, and 6 bases lay outside the gene matches. There are 14 residues in the CDR3. Germline V gene lookup returns CDR1 LGHDT and CDR2 YNNKEL (reference sequence). The CDR3 DNA reads TGTGCCAGCAGCAGTACAGGACAGGGCTACGAGCAGTACTTC. This codes for CASSSTGQGYEQYF.

The genes are TRBV5-4 and TRBJ1-1; perhaps TRBD1 as D (6 bases). CDR3 length: 14 residues. Trimming stripped 4 bases from V and 5 bases from J, with 15 bases between. Looked up from germline, CDR1 is SGHNT and CDR2 is YYREEE (reference sequence). CDR3 sequence reads: CASSLYGRGTEAFF. In DNA form, the CDR3 reads TGTGCCAGCAGCCTTTACGGTAGGGGGACTGAAGCTTTCTTT.

J is TRBJ1-2 and V is TRBV2; D is perhaps TRBD1 (5 bases). The germline V gene has CDR1 SNHLY and CDR2 FYNNEI. The CDR3 contains 14 residues. The V end was cut by 0 bases, the J end by 5 bases, with 10 bases between. The CDR3 reads CASSEATDTYGYTF. The CDR3 DNA sequence: TGTGCCAGCAGTGAAGCTACGGACACGTATGGCTACACCTTC.

The chain uses TRBV6-1 and TRBJ1-5, with unresolved D. Germline V gene sequence: CDR1 MNHNS, CDR2 SASEGT. Trimming removed 0 bases at V and 4 bases at J, with 13 bases between. The CDR3 runs 16 residues. As DNA, the CDR3 is TGTGCCAGCAGTGAAGCAGTCTTTCCCCCTAATCAGCCCCAGCATTTT. Its translation: CASSEAVFPPNQPQHF.

For this clone: Other nucleotide sequences from this sample produce the same CDR3. This chain links TRBV5-1 with TRBJ2-5; unclear D gene. CDR1 and CDR2 (germline): SGHRS, YFSETQ. V lost 2 bases, J lost 2 bases, and 1 base lay in between. The CDR3 has 11 residues. This chain's CDR3 is CASSLQETQYF. In nucleotides, the CDR3 is TGCGCCAGCAGCTTACAAGAGACCCAGTACTTC.

The rearrangement joins TRBV5-1 to TRBJ1-1; D unclear. Deletions cut 3 bases from V and 0 bases from J, with 9 bases between. This CDR3 has 14 residues. Germline-derived CDR1 and CDR2 are SGHRS and YFSETQ. This CDR3 is CASSSGRVNTEAFF. The CDR3 DNA sequence: TGCGCCAGCAGCTCGGGGAGAGTGAACACTGAAGCTTTCTTT.

Remarks on this clone: The sample contains more than one DNA sequence encoding this CDR3. V gene TRBV7-2 combines with J gene TRBJ2-7; D uncertain. The CDR3 totals 11 residues. Germline V gene sequence: CDR1 SGHTA, CDR2 FQGNSA. V gave up 3 bases and J gave up 7 bases, with 7 bases separating them. CDR3 residues: CASSLRREQYF. CDR3 sequence (DNA): TGTGCCAGCAGCTTGAGGAGAGAGCAGTACTTC.

This rearrangement joins TRBV12-5 to TRBJ2-4; possibly TRBD1 for D (5 bases). The V end was cut by 1 base, the J end by 2 bases, with 18 bases between. The length of the CDR3 is 18 residues. Germline V gives CDR1 LGHNT, CDR2 FRNRAP. CDR3 DNA sequence: TGTGCTAGTGGTTTGGCGATCTCTAATCAGGGAACCAAAAACATTCAGTACTTC. Translating it yields CASGLAISNQGTKNIQYF.

V and J are TRBV19 and TRBJ1-4; no reliable D call. Germline V gene sequence: CDR1 LNHDA, CDR2 SQIVND (reference sequence). This CDR3 is built from 14 residues. The V end lost 3 bases, the J end lost 8 bases, and 13 bases lay between the germline ends. CDR3 nucleotide sequence: TGTGCCAGTAGTATGGGTCGTCTGGGGGAAAAACTGTTTTTT. Translating it yields CASSMGRLGEKLFF.

V and J are TRBV7-5 and TRBJ1-5. TRBV7-5 is a pseudogene. The CDR3 contains 15 residues. CDR3 loop: CARSELRGGNQPQHF. The CDR3 nucleotides read TGTGCCAGAAGCGAACTGAGGGGCGGCAATCAGCCCCAGCATTTT.

This chain links TRBV7-9 with TRBJ1-2, with D tentatively TRBD1 (5 bases). The V gene lost 1 base and the J gene lost 8 bases, with 17 bases spanning the gap. CDR1 is SEHNR, CDR2 FQNEAQ, per germline (reference sequence). The CDR3 extends over 15 amino acids. This CDR3 reads CASSLEAGRNTGYTF. The CDR3 DNA sequence: TGTGCCAGCAGCTTAGAGGCGGGGCGAAACACGGGCTACACCTTC. Looking up the rest from reference TRBV7-9 and TRBJ1-2 gives the full variable domain: DTGVSQNPRHKITKRGQNVTFRCDPISEHNRLYWYRQTLGQGPEFLTYFQNEAQLEKSRLLSDRFSAERPKGSFSTLEIQRTEQGDSAMYLCASSLEAGRNTGYTFGSGTRLTVV.

This sequence joins TRBV3-1 (or the pseudogene TRBV3-2) and TRBJ1-6; a possible D gene is TRBD1 (6 bases). V lost 7 bases and J lost 7, with 17 bases in between. Looked up from germline, CDR1 is LGHDT and CDR2 is YNNKEL (reference sequence). The CDR3 runs 15 residues. The CDR3 DNA reads TGTGCCAGCAACCAGAGGGGGGCGGAAAATTCACCCCTCCACTTT. It translates to CASNQRGAENSPLHF.

The chain recombines TRBV6-5 with TRBJ2-7; D call uncertain. Germline values: CDR1 MNHEY, CDR2 SVGAGI. The CDR3 contains 12 residues. The germline V and J ends were trimmed by 6 bases and 5 bases, with 11 bases remaining between them. CDR3 sequence (DNA): TGTGCCAGCAGACTCTCTCGGGACGAGCAGTACTTC. Translated: CASRLSRDEQYF.

The chain employs TRBV5-5 and TRBJ2-1; TRBD2 matches at 7 bases. J was trimmed by 4 bases and V by 0 bases; bases with no gene match: 7. The V gene's germline CDR1 is SGHKS and CDR2 YYEKEE (reference sequence). The CDR3 contains 16 residues. CDR3 residues: CASSLVDSGHYNEQFF. For the CDR3, the DNA is TGTGCCAGCAGCTTGGTAGATAGCGGGCATTACAATGAGCAGTTCTTC. Based on the CDR3 plus reference TRBV5-5 and TRBJ2-1, the full variable domain is DAGVTQSPTHLIKTRGQQVTLRCSPISGHKSVSWYQQVLGQGPQFIFQYYEKEERGRGNFPDRFSARQFPNYSSELNVNALLLGDSALYLCASSLVDSGHYNEQFFGPGTRLTVL.

This clone was found once. This rearrangement joins TRBV12-3 or TRBV12-4 to TRBJ2-7; D not resolved. The CDR3 runs 12 residues. V shed 2 bases and J shed 3 bases, with 5 bases lying between them. CDR3 protein: CASSLTIYEQYF. The DNA of the CDR3 is TGTGCCAGCAGTTTAACTATCTACGAGCAGTACTTC.

This chain joins TRBV10-3 and TRBJ2-3; TRBD2 agrees at 7 bases. Germline loops: CDR1 ENHRY, CDR2 SYGVKD. The CDR3 runs to 16 residues. J lost 5 bases, V lost 8 bases, and 16 bases had no gene match. The CDR3 is CAIGSSEGGPVDTQYF. CDR3 sequence (DNA): TGTGCCATCGGGAGCTCAGAGGGAGGGCCGGTAGATACGCAGTATTTT.

This chain connects TRBV20-1 to TRBJ2-7, with 7 bases matching TRBD1. V shed 3 bases and J 5 bases; nucleotides not matched to a gene: 7. The germline V gene encodes CDR1 DFQATT and CDR2 SNEGSKA (reference sequence). This CDR3 spans 13 amino acids. In DNA, the CDR3 is TGCAGTGCTAGTCCAGGGGGTGGAAACGAGCAGTACTTC. As protein: CSASPGGGNEQYF.